This section outlines one T cell receptor beta chain sequence together with its context. What it binds is not known. The CDR3 runs 15 residues. CDR1 and CDR2 (germline): SEHNR, FQNEAQ (reference sequence). V gave up 5 bases and J gave up 4 bases; unmatched junction bases: 7. The PCR contained 60 Vbeta and 13 Jbeta primers. Here immunoSEQ multiplex PCR was the method, and the copy in TCRdb shows in-frame clones only, minus some. Among under 150,000 clones listed, about 74% were seen once. The sample is drawn from a study of cytomegalovirus exposure and HLA in healthy donors. Donors likely had unrecorded immune exposures despite being nominally healthy when sampled. Study-wide points: Per published reports, the classifier diagnosed cytomegalovirus status with high specificity and sensitivity.

The receptor's source is a woman aged 55 to 70 in good health and CMV-seronegative. The chain carries TRBV7-9 and TRBJ2-3; 9 bases are shared with TRBD1. The specimen sequenced was PBMCs. The CDR3 DNA reads as TGTGCCAGCAGCGCAACAGGGGGCGGTCCAGATACGCAGTATTTT. Its translation is CASSATGGGPDTQYF.